This TCR beta chain was documented in a study of technical replicates of blood from a few donors. Germline V CDR1 and CDR2: SGHTS, YDEGEE. CDR3 length equals 14 residues. J was trimmed by 1 base and V by 0 bases; bases with no gene match: 0. Sequenced by immunoSEQ multiplex PCR; TCRdb stores in-frame clones only, minus some. The sample has 90,000 to 100,000 clones, about 94% seen once. The sequenced sample consisted of T cells isolated from PBMCs. This sequence was found in a human donor in good health. The rearrangement uses TRBV5-8 and TRBJ2-7; 8 bases are a match to TRBD1. The CDR3 DNA reads TGTGCCAGCAGCTTGGGACAGGGGTCCTACGAGCAGTACTTC. The encoded protein is CASSLGQGSYEQYF.